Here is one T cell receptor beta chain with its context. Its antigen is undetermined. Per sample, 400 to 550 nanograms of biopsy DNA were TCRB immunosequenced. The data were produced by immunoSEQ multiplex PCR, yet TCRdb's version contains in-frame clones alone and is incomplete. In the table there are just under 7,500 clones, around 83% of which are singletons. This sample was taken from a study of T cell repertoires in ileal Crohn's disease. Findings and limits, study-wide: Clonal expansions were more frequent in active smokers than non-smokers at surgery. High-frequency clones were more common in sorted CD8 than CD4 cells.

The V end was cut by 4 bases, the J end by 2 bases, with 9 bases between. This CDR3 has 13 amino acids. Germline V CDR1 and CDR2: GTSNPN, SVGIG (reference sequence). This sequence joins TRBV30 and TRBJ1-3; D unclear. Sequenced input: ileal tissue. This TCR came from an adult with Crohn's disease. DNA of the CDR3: TGTGCCTGGACCCGCGGAGCTGGAAACACCATATATTTT. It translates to CAWTRGAGNTIYF. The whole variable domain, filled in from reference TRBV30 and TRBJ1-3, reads SQTIHQWPATLVQPVGSPLSLECTVEGTSNPNLYWYRQAAGRGLQLLFYSVGIGQISSEVPQNLSASRPQDRQFILSSKKLLLSDSGFYLCAWTRGAGNTIYFGEGSWLTVV.